The 4 T cell receptor beta chains reported below all come from one sample, sequenced in a study of blood T cell repertoires in COVID-19. Only in-frame clones appear in the TCRdb table, and some are missing; sequencing was by immunoSEQ multiplex PCR. The table shows fewer than 250,000 clones, with 83% occurring only once. Material for sequencing was peripheral blood. These receptors all come from a woman aged 50 to 60 with acute or convalescent COVID-19.

The gene calls are TRBV27 and TRBJ2-1; no clear D. The CDR3 length is 15 residues. Trimming pared 2 bases from V and 3 bases from J, leaving 11 bases between. Germline V CDR1 and CDR2: MNHEY, SMNVEV (reference sequence). The CDR3 protein is CASSLAPYLYNEQFF. The CDR3 DNA reads as TGTGCCAGCAGTTTAGCCCCCTACCTCTACAATGAGCAGTTCTTC.

This sequence joins TRBV24-1 and TRBJ2-2; TRBD1 matches 8 bases. The trim removed 4 bases at V and 2 bases at J, leaving 8 bases unmatched. The CDR3 loop spans 17 amino acids. Per the germline V gene, CDR1 is KGHDR and CDR2 is SFDVKD. CDR3 protein: CATSDPGQGLNTGELFF. CDR3 in DNA: TGTGCCACCAGTGACCCCGGACAGGGCTTAAACACCGGGGAGCTGTTTTTT.

The chain uses TRBV9 and TRBJ2-2, with a tentative D call TRBD1 (6 bases). Trimming shortened V by 8 bases and J by 0 bases, and 11 bases separated the two germline ends. Per the germline V gene, CDR1 is SGDLS and CDR2 is YYNGEE. This CDR3 is built from 14 residues. CDR3 nucleotide sequence: TGTGCCAGTATGGACAGAGCGAACACCGGGGAGCTGTTTTTT. This sequence encodes CASMDRANTGELFF. Filled out from reference TRBV9 and TRBJ2-2, the complete variable domain reads DSGVTQTPKHLITATGQRVTLRCSPRSGDLSVYWYQQSLDQGLQFLIQYYNGEERAKGNILERFSAQQFPDLHSELNLSSLELGDSALYFCASMDRANTGELFFGEGSRLTVL.

The chain employs TRBV6-5 and TRBJ2-2, with 7 bases identical to TRBD2. The CDR3 length is 13 residues. J lost 7 bases, V lost 8 bases, and 7 bases had no gene match. The germline V gene encodes CDR1 MNHEY and CDR2 SVGAGI. The CDR3 region is CASGLGVHGELFF. The CDR3 DNA sequence: TGTGCCAGCGGACTAGGAGTGCACGGGGAGCTGTTTTTT.